This passage covers 32 T cell receptor beta chains from one sample sequenced in a study of CD8 T cells in Susac syndrome. With random hexamers, reverse transcription was performed on roughly 0.5 to 1 ug of RNA. In TCRdb, the immunoSEQ multiplex PCR reads were re-called with MiXCR into one record per CDR3 protein. In the table there are approximately 270,000 distinct CDR3 sequences, around 95% of which are singletons. Sequencing was carried out using CD4+ T cells from PBMCs. The receptors derive from a human donor with multiple sclerosis.

The chain uses TRBV2 and TRBJ1-1, with no clear D. The CDR3 runs 13 residues. Germline assignment: CDR1 SNHLY and CDR2 FYNNEI. The ends were cut back, 7 bases at V and 4 bases at J, with 13 bases in the middle. The CDR3 DNA reads TGTGCCAGCATTTCAGAGGTAGGCACTGAAGCTTTCTTT. Amino acids: CASISEVGTEAFF.

CDR3 region: CASSARHTEKLFF. The CDR3 DNA sequence: TGTGCCAGCAGTGCCCGACATACCGAAAAACTGTTTTTT. The chain uses TRBV11-2 and TRBJ1-4; no reliable D call. The V gene lost 6 bases and the J gene lost 8 bases, with 13 bases spanning the gap. Germline CDR1 reads SGHAT; CDR2 reads FQNNGV. This CDR3 spans 13 amino acids.

The chain couples TRBV7-9 to TRBJ1-2; perhaps TRBD1 as D (5 bases). V was clipped by 5 bases and J by 2 bases, with 15 bases between them. CDR3 size: 15 residues. The germline V gene has CDR1 SEHNR and CDR2 FQNEAQ (reference sequence). The CDR3 nucleotides read TGTGCCAGCAGCGCGTCAGTAGGGGCAAACTATGGCTACACCTTC. Protein: CASSASVGANYGYTF.

The chain combines TRBV3-1 with TRBJ1-1; D remains unclear. CDR1 is LGHDT, CDR2 YNNKEL, per germline (reference sequence). V was clipped by 1 base and J by 1 base, with 4 bases between them. CDR3 length: 13 residues. The CDR3 loop is CASSQAPNTEAFF. CDR3 nucleotide sequence: TGTGCCAGCAGCCAAGCACCGAACACTGAAGCTTTCTTT. The variable domain in full, with the rest retrieved from reference TRBV3-1 and TRBJ1-1, is DTAVSQTPKYLVTQMGNDKSIKCEQNLGHDTMYWYKQDSKKFLKIMFSYNNKELIINETVPNRFSPKSPDKAHLNLHINSLELGDSAVYFCASSQAPNTEAFFGQGTRLTVV.

The genes are TRBV24-1 and TRBJ2-1; 8 bases are a match to TRBD2. The CDR3 runs to 15 residues. Germline values: CDR1 KGHDR, CDR2 SFDVKD. The V and J ends lost 4 bases and 8 bases, in that order; junction bases with no gene match: 9. CDR3 nucleotide sequence: TGTGCCACCAGTGACTCGGGACTAGGTAGCGATGAGCAGTTCTTC. Its translation is CATSDSGLGSDEQFF.

The chain employs TRBV4-1 and TRBJ1-2; TRBD1 matches 7 bases. The CDR3 spans 18 residues. CDR1 is MGHRA, CDR2 YSYEKL, per germline. J was trimmed by 0 bases and V by 1 base; bases with no gene match: 11. The CDR3 sequence: CASSQVPGTVSSNYGYTF. The CDR3, as DNA: TGCGCCAGCAGCCAAGTACCCGGGACAGTTTCCTCTAACTATGGCTACACCTTC.

The gene calls are TRBV3-1 and TRBJ1-1, with D unresolved. Per germline, CDR1 LGHDT and CDR2 YNNKEL (reference sequence). V dropped 0 bases and J dropped 6 bases, with 14 bases sitting between them. CDR3 length equals 15 residues. CDR3 sequence reads: CASSQDPGRLAEAFF. The CDR3 nucleotides are TGTGCCAGCAGCCAAGATCCGGGTCGATTGGCTGAAGCTTTCTTT.

The chain joins TRBV12-3 or TRBV12-4 to TRBJ2-1; D may be TRBD2 (7 bases). This CDR3 is built from 15 residues. Trimming cost V 5 bases and J 6 bases, with 17 bases left between them. CDR3 residues: CASSRWIGGGNEQFF. The DNA of the CDR3 is TGTGCCAGCAGTCGTTGGATAGGGGGGGGCAATGAGCAGTTCTTC.

This chain joins TRBV19 and TRBJ1-5, with TRBD1 identical over 7 bases. Germline V gene lookup returns CDR1 LNHDA and CDR2 SQIVND (reference sequence). V lost 2 bases, J lost 6 bases, and 10 bases stayed unmatched. This CDR3 comprises 16 residues. The CDR3 spells CASSIQDRISGQPQHF. The CDR3 DNA is TGTGCCAGTAGTATACAGGACAGGATCTCAGGTCAGCCCCAGCATTTT.

The gene calls are TRBV12-3 or TRBV12-4 and TRBJ1-5; unclear D gene. The V gene lost 3 bases and the J gene lost 3 bases, with 3 bases spanning the gap. The CDR3 contains 12 residues. Here the CDR3 DNA reads TGTGCCAGCAGTTTGTACAATCAGCCCCAGCATTTT. Translating gives CASSLYNQPQHF.

This chain joins TRBV12-3 or TRBV12-4 and TRBJ1-5; 7 nucleotides align to TRBD1. Trimming at V came to 0 bases and at J to 2 bases, leaving 4 bases not matched to a gene. This CDR3 region has 16 residues. The chain's CDR3 is CASSLAMGTGNQPQHF. In DNA form, the CDR3 reads TGTGCCAGCAGTTTAGCGATGGGGACAGGCAATCAGCCCCAGCATTTT.

This clonotype was detected once. This chain connects TRBV27 to TRBJ2-1; 8 positions match TRBD2. This CDR3 comprises 20 residues. Unmatched junction bases numbered 16, after V lost 3 bases and J lost 0 bases. Germline CDR1 MNHEY, CDR2 SMNVEV (reference sequence). The CDR3 here is CASSLMGAMSGGSSYNEQFF. The CDR3 coding sequence is TGTGCCAGCAGTTTGATGGGTGCTATGTCGGGAGGGTCCTCCTACAATGAGCAGTTCTTC.

This clonotype was observed a single time. The chain uses TRBV9 and TRBJ2-3; 13 bases are shared with TRBD2. Germline values: CDR1 SGDLS, CDR2 YYNGEE. With 2 bases clipped from V and 3 bases from J, the junction kept 3 bases outside the gene matches. The CDR3 runs to 16 residues. DNA for the CDR3: TGTGCCAGCAGCGTGGCGACTAGCGGGAGGACAGATACGCAGTATTTT. It yields the protein CASSVATSGRTDTQYF.

This chain links TRBV11-2 with TRBJ1-2; D not certain. Germline CDR1 reads SGHAT; CDR2 reads FQNNGV. The CDR3 length is 13 residues. Trimming pared 0 bases from V and 8 bases from J, leaving 10 bases between. CDR3 coding DNA: TGTGCCAGCAGCTTAGACGCGGGCCGGGGCTACACCTTC. It yields the protein CASSLDAGRGYTF.

The V and J genes are TRBV7-9 and TRBJ2-5; no reliable D call. V lost 7 bases and J lost 0, with 15 bases in between. The CDR3 is 15 amino acids. In germline, CDR1 is SEHNR, CDR2 FQNEAQ (reference sequence). CDR3 bases: TGTGCCAGCACCGGCCGGGTTGAGTACCAAGAGACCCAGTACTTC. Protein product: CASTGRVEYQETQYF. Combining the CDR3 with reference TRBV7-9 and TRBJ2-5 gives the whole variable domain DTGVSQNPRHKITKRGQNVTFRCDPISEHNRLYWYRQTLGQGPEFLTYFQNEAQLEKSRLLSDRFSAERPKGSFSTLEIQRTEQGDSAMYLCASTGRVEYQETQYFGPGTRLLVL.

J is TRBJ1-4 and V is TRBV25-1; no firm D call. The germline V and J ends were trimmed by 4 bases and 14 bases, with 11 bases remaining between them. Germline V gives CDR1 MGHDK, CDR2 SYGVNS. The CDR3 is 11 amino acids. CDR3 in amino acids: CASSGPRRLFF. The CDR3 DNA reads TGTGCCAGCAGTGGGCCGCGTCGGCTGTTTTTT.

This chain joins TRBV2 and TRBJ2-3; 15 bases match TRBD2. Germline lookup yields CDR1 SNHLY and CDR2 FYNNEI. The J segment lost 8 bases and the V segment lost 5 bases, leaving 5 bases of the junction unmatched. CDR3 length equals 15 residues. The CDR3 bases are TGTGCCAGCAGTTGGACTAGCGGGAGGGCTGGTACGCAGTATTTT. Translation: CASSWTSGRAGTQYF.

The chain combines TRBV20-1 with TRBJ1-2, with a tentative D call TRBD1 (6 bases). Germline-derived CDR1 and CDR2 are DFQATT and SNEGSKA (reference sequence). This CDR3 region has 14 residues. V lost 7 bases, J lost 7 bases, and 22 bases lay in between. The CDR3 region has the DNA TGCAGTGGCGGGGGCAGGGAGAGTTGGGGTGGCTACACCTTC. This sequence encodes CSGGGRESWGGYTF.

The V and J genes are TRBV6-6 and TRBJ1-4; TRBD1 aligns across 9 bases. The V gene end was trimmed by 2 bases and the J gene end by 15 bases; junction bases not matched to a gene: 7. Germline CDR1 and CDR2: MNHNY and SVGAGI (reference sequence). CDR3 length: 13 residues. CDR3 nucleotides: TGTGCCAGCAGTTACCGTATGGACAGGGGATTGTTTTTT. This gives the protein CASSYRMDRGLFF.

The V call is TRBV6-2 or TRBV6-3, the J call TRBJ2-5; no clear D gene. Germline CDR1 is MNHEY and CDR2 is SVGEGT. V was cut by 0 bases and J by 3 bases, with 8 bases left in between. This CDR3 region has 14 residues. The CDR3 bases are TGTGCCAGCAGTTACTCGACTCTTAAAGAGACCCAGTACTTC. It translates to CASSYSTLKETQYF.

This clonotype was counted a single time. The chain couples TRBV20-1 to TRBJ1-1; 7 bases are shared with TRBD1. The ends lost 6 bases at V and 11 bases at J; junction bases unmatched: 18. The length of the CDR3 is 14 residues. Germline V gene sequence: CDR1 DFQATT, CDR2 SNEGSKA (reference sequence). The CDR3 DNA reads TGCAGTGCCCATCGCAATGCAGGGGGGAAAGACGCTTTCTTT. This gives the protein CSAHRNAGGKDAFF.

The chain employs TRBV3-1 and TRBJ1-4; the match to TRBD1 covers 8 bases. Germline values: CDR1 LGHDT, CDR2 YNNKEL (reference sequence). CDR3 size: 17 residues. Trimming took 1 base from V and 7 from J; bases not matched to a gene: 11. The DNA of the CDR3 is TGTGCCAGCAGCCAAGGCCTCGACAGGGGTCGGCGTGAAAAACTGTTTTTT. It translates to CASSQGLDRGRREKLFF.

This clonotype has only a few counts. V and J are TRBV9 and TRBJ1-5; D might be TRBD1 (6 bases). This CDR3 region has 15 residues. Trimming took 2 bases from V and 0 from J, leaving 9 bases between them. Germline lookup yields CDR1 SGDLS and CDR2 YYNGEE. Here the CDR3 DNA reads TGTGCCAGCAGCGTGGGGGGGGCTAGCAATCAGCCCCAGCATTTT. Translation: CASSVGGASNQPQHF.

The V call is TRBV7-3, the J call TRBJ2-3; TRBD1 matches at 9 bases. Germline V gives CDR1 SGHTA, CDR2 FQGTGA. The V and J ends lost 5 bases and 4 bases, in that order; junction bases with no gene match: 7. This CDR3 is 15 amino acids long. This chain's CDR3 is CASSRGQGGADTQYF. The CDR3 DNA is TGTGCCAGCAGCAGGGGACAGGGTGGGGCAGATACGCAGTATTTT. Complete variable domain (other parts from reference TRBV7-3 and TRBJ2-3): GAGVSQTPSNKVTEKGKYVELRCDPISGHTALYWYRQSLGQGPEFLIYFQGTGAADDSGLPNDRFFAVRPEGSVSTLKIQRTERGDSAVYLCASSRGQGGADTQYFGPGTRLTVL.

The chain combines TRBV11-2 with TRBJ2-5; TRBD2 aligns across 13 bases. Looked up from germline, CDR1 is SGHAT and CDR2 is FQNNGV. The CDR3 contains 18 residues. Trimming removed 5 bases from V and 1 base from J; junction bases left unmatched: 10. The CDR3 region is CASSITGTSGAVQETQYF. DNA of the CDR3: TGTGCCAGCAGCATCACCGGGACTAGCGGGGCCGTCCAAGAGACCCAGTACTTC.

The V gene is TRBV11-2, the J gene TRBJ1-2; the D is unclear. Germline V CDR1 and CDR2: SGHAT, FQNNGV. Between the trimmed V and J ends, which lost 5 bases and 5 bases, there was a span of 15 bases. This CDR3 region has 14 residues. CDR3 bases: TGTGCCAGCAGCGCGGCCCTGGCAGCTTATGGCTACACCTTC. Translated, it gives CASSAALAAYGYTF.

The chain couples TRBV4-1 to TRBJ2-2, with 7 bases fitting TRBD2. Germline trimming cut 0 bases from V and 0 bases from J; bases unmatched to any gene: 4. Per the germline V gene, CDR1 is MGHRA and CDR2 is YSYEKL. CDR3 length equals 17 residues. The CDR3 DNA sequence: TGCGCCAGCAGCCAAGACCCTAGCGGCGCGAACACCGGGGAGCTGTTTTTT. It translates to CASSQDPSGANTGELFF.

The chain links TRBV19 to TRBJ1-1; D might be TRBD1 (6 bases). Trimming left V 1 base short and J 3 bases short, with 9 bases between. The germline CDR1 and CDR2 sequences are LNHDA and SQIVND (reference sequence). The CDR3 is 14 amino acids. The CDR3 bases are TGTGCCAGTAGTATAGCGACAGGTGACACTGAAGCTTTCTTT. Translation: CASSIATGDTEAFF.

This clonotype has only a few counts. The gene calls are TRBV29-1 and TRBJ1-1; D is uncertain. V lost 4 bases and J 6 bases, leaving 12 bases between the germline ends. This CDR3 is 12 amino acids long. Looked up from germline, CDR1 is SQVTM and CDR2 is ANQGSEA. CDR3 region: CSVGNSIPEAFF. CDR3 sequence (DNA): TGCAGCGTTGGGAACAGTATCCCTGAAGCTTTCTTT.

This sequence joins TRBV24-1 and TRBJ2-3; D gene unclear. CDR3 size: 13 residues. The V end lost 3 bases, the J end lost 3 bases, and 6 bases lay between the germline ends. Germline V CDR1 and CDR2: KGHDR, SFDVKD. The CDR3 sequence: CATSDERTDTQYF. CDR3 DNA sequence: TGTGCCACCAGTGATGAGAGGACAGATACGCAGTATTTT.

This chain uses TRBV29-1 with TRBJ1-1, with D possibly matching TRBD1 (5 bases). This CDR3 is 13 amino acids long. V shed 7 bases and J shed 1 base, with 13 bases lying between them. Per the germline V gene, CDR1 is SQVTM and CDR2 is ANQGSEA. The CDR3 loop reads CSALGEGNTEAFF. In nucleotides, the CDR3 is TGCAGCGCTTTGGGGGAAGGGAACACTGAAGCTTTCTTT.

This chain joins TRBV12-3 or TRBV12-4 and TRBJ1-4; D call uncertain. V was pared by 3 bases and J by 3 bases, with 11 bases between. The CDR3 runs 15 residues. The CDR3 sequence is CASSLGGRSNEKLFF. CDR3 in DNA: TGTGCCAGCAGTTTGGGTGGGCGGTCTAATGAAAAACTGTTTTTT.